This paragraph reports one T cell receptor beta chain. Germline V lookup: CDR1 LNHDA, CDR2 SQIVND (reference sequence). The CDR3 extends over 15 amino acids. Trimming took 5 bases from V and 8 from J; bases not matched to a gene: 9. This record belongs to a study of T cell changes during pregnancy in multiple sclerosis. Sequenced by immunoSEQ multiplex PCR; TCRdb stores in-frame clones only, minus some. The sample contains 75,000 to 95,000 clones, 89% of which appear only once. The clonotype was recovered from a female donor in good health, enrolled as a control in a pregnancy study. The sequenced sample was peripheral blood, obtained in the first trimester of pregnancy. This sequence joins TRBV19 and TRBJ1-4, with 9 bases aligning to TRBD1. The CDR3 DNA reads TGTGCCAGTAGTCCCGACAGGGGGACGGGAGAAAAACTGTTTTTT. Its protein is CASSPDRGTGEKLFF.